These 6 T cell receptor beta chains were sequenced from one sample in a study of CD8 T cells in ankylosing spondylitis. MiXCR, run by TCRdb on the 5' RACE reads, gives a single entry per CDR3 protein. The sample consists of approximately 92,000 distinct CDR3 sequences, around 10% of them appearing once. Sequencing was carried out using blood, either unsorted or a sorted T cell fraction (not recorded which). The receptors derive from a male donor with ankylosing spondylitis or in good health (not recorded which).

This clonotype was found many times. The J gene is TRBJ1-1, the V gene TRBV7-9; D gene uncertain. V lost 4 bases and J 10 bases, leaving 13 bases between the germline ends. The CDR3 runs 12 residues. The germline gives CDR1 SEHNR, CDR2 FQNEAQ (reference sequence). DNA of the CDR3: TGTGCCAGCAGCTCTGATCGGCCAGTAGCTTTCTTT. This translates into CASSSDRPVAFF. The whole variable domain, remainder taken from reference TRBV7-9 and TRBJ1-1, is DTGVSQNPRHKITKRGQNVTFRCDPISEHNRLYWYRQTLGQGPEFLTYFQNEAQLEKSRLLSDRFSAERPKGSFSTLEIQRTEQGDSAMYLCASSSDRPVAFFGQGTRLTVV.

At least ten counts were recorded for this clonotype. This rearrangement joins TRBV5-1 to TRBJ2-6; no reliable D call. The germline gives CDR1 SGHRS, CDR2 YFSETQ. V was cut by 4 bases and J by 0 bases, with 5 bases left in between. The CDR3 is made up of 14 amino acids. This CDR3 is CASSRSSGANVLTF. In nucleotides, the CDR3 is TGCGCCAGCAGCAGGAGCTCTGGGGCCAACGTCCTGACTTTC.

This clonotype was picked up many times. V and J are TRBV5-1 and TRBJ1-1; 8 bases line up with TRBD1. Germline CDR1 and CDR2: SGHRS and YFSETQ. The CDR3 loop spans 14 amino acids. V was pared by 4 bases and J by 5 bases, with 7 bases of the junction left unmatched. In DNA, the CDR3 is TGCGCCAGCAGCCACCGGACAGGGAGGACTGAAGCTTTCTTT. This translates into CASSHRTGRTEAFF.

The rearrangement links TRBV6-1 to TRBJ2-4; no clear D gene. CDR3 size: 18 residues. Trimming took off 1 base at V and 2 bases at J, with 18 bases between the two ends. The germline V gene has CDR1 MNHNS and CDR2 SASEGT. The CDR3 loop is CASSEELRPSPSKNIQYF. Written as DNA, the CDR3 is TGTGCCAGCAGTGAAGAGCTGCGTCCGTCCCCTTCCAAAAACATTCAGTACTTC.

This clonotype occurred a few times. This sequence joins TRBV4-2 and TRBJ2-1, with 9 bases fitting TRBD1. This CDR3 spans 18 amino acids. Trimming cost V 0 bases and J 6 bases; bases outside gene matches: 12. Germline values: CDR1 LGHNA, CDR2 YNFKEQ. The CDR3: CASSQEWFPGQGSNEQFF. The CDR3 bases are TGTGCCAGCAGCCAAGAATGGTTTCCGGGACAGGGAAGCAATGAGCAGTTCTTC.

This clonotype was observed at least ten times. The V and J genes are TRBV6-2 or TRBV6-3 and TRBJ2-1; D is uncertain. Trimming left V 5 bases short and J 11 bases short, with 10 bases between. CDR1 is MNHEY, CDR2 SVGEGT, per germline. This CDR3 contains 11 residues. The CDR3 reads CASSLQSQQFF. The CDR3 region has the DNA TGTGCCAGCAGTCTACAGAGTCAGCAGTTCTTC.